The source of this T cell receptor (beta chain) is a study of CD8 T cells in ankylosing spondylitis. General study results and limits: Disease-linked clones reportedly concentrated significantly in matched ankylosing spondylitis synovial fluid.

TCRdb reprocessed the 5' RACE reads with MiXCR, giving one entry per CDR3 protein. The sample holds roughly 250,000 distinct CDR3 sequences, around 7.8% seen once. From germline, CDR1 is MRHNA and CDR2 SNTAGT. This CDR3 is built from 15 residues. Trimming at V came to 3 bases and at J to 5 bases, leaving 8 bases not matched to a gene. The table lists this clonotype with many counts. Its antigen is currently unknown. This chain joins TRBV6-4 and TRBJ2-3, with 7 bases fitting TRBD2. This receptor was identified in a male donor with ankylosing spondylitis or in good health (not recorded which). Sequenced input: blood, either unsorted or a sorted T cell fraction (not recorded which). The CDR3 DNA is TGTGCCAGCAGTGAAGGGGCTAGCGGAGAAGATACGCAGTATTTT. Amino acid sequence: CASSEGASGEDTQYF.